This T cell receptor beta chain was identified in a study of T cells after yellow fever vaccination. The CDR3 has 16 residues. V shed 5 bases and J 2 bases; nucleotides not matched to a gene: 10. In TCRdb, the 5' RACE reads were re-called with MiXCR into one record per CDR3 protein. Among some 350,000 distinct CDR3 sequences listed, approximately 9% were seen once. The clonotype originates from a man in his late teens or twenties who received the YFV17D yellow fever vaccine. The rearrangement links TRBV12-3 or TRBV12-4 to TRBJ1-2; 8 positions agree with TRBD1. Material: PBMCs, obtained on the day of the first yellow fever vaccination. As DNA, the CDR3 is TGTGCCAGCAGTGGCAGTAGGACAGGGATAAACTATGGCTACACCTTC. Protein: CASSGSRTGINYGYTF.